This T cell receptor beta chain came from a study of T cell changes during pregnancy in multiple sclerosis. V lost 4 bases, J lost 5 bases, and 21 bases lay in between. The CDR3 extends over 17 amino acids. Looked up from germline, CDR1 is MGHRA and CDR2 is YSYEKL. Sequencing used immunoSEQ multiplex PCR; TCRdb keeps in-frame clones, though not all of them. Among 40,000 to 60,000 clones, approximately 90% were seen once, and the ten largest hold approximately 2.6%. The J gene is TRBJ2-1, the V gene TRBV4-1; D is undetermined. The sequence was obtained from a female donor with multiple sclerosis, enrolled in a pregnancy study. This material consisted of CD8+ T cells from peripheral blood mononuclear cells, taken in the second trimester of pregnancy. The CDR3 reads CASSRPSGSPYDNEQFF. DNA for the CDR3: TGCGCCAGCAGCCGCCCCTCCGGTAGCCCTTATGACAATGAGCAGTTCTTC.